This entry lists 10 T cell receptor beta chains sequenced from one sample in a study of human T cells and chemical hapten exposure. A single record per CDR3 protein comes from TCRdb applying MiXCR to the RACE reads. This sample has 39,000 or so distinct CDR3 sequences, with over 3.5% found just once. Specified time point: patch test 1, 2 weeks after DPC sensitization. Treatment denoted: therapeutic diphenylcyclopropenone sensitization with weekly scalp DPC. From whole blood left unfractionated, total RNA was extracted. The sample here was whole blood, taken in connection with sensitization to the hapten diphenylcyclopropenone (DPC). The receptor set was obtained from a man aged 50 or older with alopecia areata. Some clones in this sample may be carry-over from other donors' samples.

This clonotype was observed at least ten times. The V gene is TRBV7-2, the J gene TRBJ2-3; D remains ambiguous. From germline, CDR1 is SGHTA and CDR2 FQGNSA. V lost 0 bases and J 6 bases, leaving 13 bases between the germline ends. CDR3 length: 15 amino acids. CDR3 region: CASSLALSPGDTQYF. The CDR3, as DNA: TGTGCCAGCAGCTTAGCGCTATCGCCTGGGGATACGCAGTATTTT.

The chain is built from TRBV12-3 or TRBV12-4 and TRBJ1-5, with 8 bases fitting TRBD1. Losses at the gene ends were 5 bases for V and 6 bases for J; bases not matched to a gene: 12. This CDR3 is 16 amino acids long. CDR3 in amino acids: CASSDSPGGGFQPQHF. The CDR3, as DNA: TGTGCCAGCAGTGACTCCCCAGGGGGCGGGTTTCAGCCCCAGCATTTT.

This clonotype has a count of ten or more. The chain uses TRBV14 and TRBJ2-7; D unclear. The CDR3 covers 11 residues. Trimming shortened V by 1 base and J by 6 bases, and 4 bases separated the two germline ends. Germline V gene lookup returns CDR1 SGHDN and CDR2 FVKESK. CDR3 DNA sequence: TGTGCCAGCAGCCAAGTTTCCGAGCAGTACTTC. It encodes CASSQVSEQYF.

This clonotype was observed at least ten times. V and J are TRBV12-3 or TRBV12-4 and TRBJ2-7; TRBD2 matches at 7 bases. After removal of 5 bases from V and 1 base from J, the junction contained 8 bases not matched to a gene. CDR3 length: 15 amino acids. CDR3 sequence (DNA): TGTGCCAGCAGTCCATTGGGGGGGGTATCCTACGAGCAGTACTTC. This encodes CASSPLGGVSYEQYF.

This clonotype was recorded at least ten times. This chain joins TRBV12-3 or TRBV12-4 and TRBJ1-2, with D uncertain. V lost 2 bases and J 1 base, leaving 11 bases between the germline ends. CDR3 size: 15 residues. The CDR3 sequence is CASSLNYRVNYGYTF. CDR3 nucleotides: TGTGCCAGCAGTTTAAATTATCGGGTTAACTATGGCTACACCTTC.

This clonotype was seen repeatedly, ten times or more. This chain links TRBV29-1 with TRBJ2-2; 13 positions match TRBD2. J was trimmed by 7 bases and V by 4 bases; bases with no gene match: 9. Germline lookup yields CDR1 SQVTM and CDR2 ANQGSEA. CDR3 length: 16 residues. The CDR3 DNA reads TGCAGCGTTGGCCTCGGACTAGCGGGAGTTGGCGGGGAGCTGTTTTTT. It translates to CSVGLGLAGVGGELFF.

This clonotype was seen at least ten times. The V gene is TRBV6-6, the J gene TRBJ2-3, with 7 bases aligning to TRBD2. Germline V lookup: CDR1 MNHNY, CDR2 SVGAGI (reference sequence). The CDR3 runs 17 residues. The V and J ends lost 6 bases and 2 bases, in that order; junction bases with no gene match: 14. CDR3 sequence reads: CASRYGSGMLHTDTQYF. In DNA form, the CDR3 reads TGTGCCAGCAGATACGGAAGCGGGATGCTCCACACAGATACGCAGTATTTT.

In its sample, this clonotype was seen many times. V usage is TRBV20-1 and J usage is TRBJ2-7, with a tentative D call TRBD2 (6 bases). Germline loops: CDR1 DFQATT, CDR2 SNEGSKA (reference sequence). This CDR3 is 14 amino acids long. V was trimmed by 1 base and J by 2 bases, leaving 12 bases between them. CDR3 nucleotides: TGCAGTGCTAGAGTGGGACTCGAAGCCTACGAGCAGTACTTC. Its translation is CSARVGLEAYEQYF.

This chain connects TRBV7-2 to TRBJ2-3; 12 nucleotides line up with TRBD2. This CDR3 is 17 amino acids long. The trim removed 1 base at V and 5 bases at J, leaving 7 bases unmatched. In germline, CDR1 is SGHTA, CDR2 FQGNSA. Written as DNA, the CDR3 is TGTGCCAGCAGCTTAGGTTTTCTAGCGGGGGGGGTAGATACGCAGTATTTT. Its protein is CASSLGFLAGGVDTQYF.

In this sample, this clonotype turned up many times. This chain joins TRBV5-1 and TRBJ2-1; 9 positions agree with TRBD1. The V gene end was trimmed by 3 bases and the J gene end by 6 bases; junction bases not matched to a gene: 4. The CDR3 contains 14 residues. Per the germline V gene, CDR1 is SGHRS and CDR2 is YFSETQ. The CDR3 sequence: CASSSPGQGNEQFF. For the CDR3, the DNA is TGCGCCAGCAGCTCCCCGGGACAGGGCAATGAGCAGTTCTTC.